The 7 T cell receptor beta chains given below trace back to one sample, sequenced in a study of post-analysis software for immune sequencing data. Study-level points and caveats: In patients, TRBV5-6, TRBV5-1 and TRBV20-1 belonged to four or five TRBV segments found more frequently than in controls.

The authors incorporated unique molecular identifiers into the TCR beta cDNA libraries. One entry per CDR3 protein, called by TCRdb with MiXCR from the PCR reads. The sample yields fewer than 850,000 distinct CDR3 sequences, approximately 30% seen once. Their antigens remain unidentified. Input material: blood. The receptors originated from a girl between 5 and 17 years old with multiple sclerosis.

This clonotype was counted only a few times. The chain recombines TRBV5-1 with TRBJ2-4, with D possibly TRBD2 on 6 matching bases. The CDR3 consists of 14 residues. Germline CDR1 SGHRS, CDR2 YFSETQ. Trimming stripped 6 bases from V and 0 bases from J, with 10 bases between. CDR3 bases: TGCGCCAGCAACCCGGGACTAGCCAAAAACATTCAGTACTTC. It codes for CASNPGLAKNIQYF.

V gene TRBV9 combines with J gene TRBJ2-1; 8 bases match TRBD1. This CDR3 region has 14 residues. Germline V lookup: CDR1 SGDLS, CDR2 YYNGEE. The J segment lost 7 bases and the V segment lost 4 bases, leaving 7 bases of the junction unmatched. The CDR3: CASSPRTGRNEQFF. The CDR3 coding sequence is TGTGCCAGCAGCCCGCGGACAGGGCGGAATGAGCAGTTCTTC.

V and J are TRBV6-2 or TRBV6-3 and TRBJ2-3, with 7 bases lining up with TRBD2. This CDR3 contains 15 residues. Trimming cost V 6 bases and J 2 bases; bases outside gene matches: 8. CDR1 and CDR2 (germline): MNHEY, SVGEGT. CDR3: CASSFGDYDTDTQYF. The CDR3 DNA follows: TGTGCCAGCAGCTTCGGGGACTACGACACAGATACGCAGTATTTT.

There are a few counts of this clonotype. CDR3 residues: CASGPDLNSPLHF. CDR3 nucleotides: TGCGCCAGCGGGCCGGACCTTAATTCACCCCTCCACTTT. The genes are TRBV10-2 and TRBJ1-6; D not certain. This CDR3 is built from 13 residues. Per germline, CDR1 WSHSY and CDR2 SAAADI. Deletions cut 8 bases from V and 6 bases from J, with 11 bases between.

This clonotype was recorded once. The chain links TRBV29-1 to TRBJ2-6, with D possibly called TRBD1 or TRBD2 (6 bases each). Trimming left V 4 bases short and J 3 bases short, with 16 bases between. CDR3 size: 16 residues. The germline gives CDR1 SQVTM, CDR2 ANQGSEA. The CDR3 spells CSVGGSRGLGANVLTF. The CDR3 DNA reads as TGCAGCGTTGGTGGTAGCAGGGGACTTGGGGCCAACGTCCTGACTTTC.

Only a few counts were recorded for this clonotype. The chain has TRBV14 and TRBJ2-7; 10 nucleotides match TRBD1. Germline V gene lookup returns CDR1 SGHDN and CDR2 FVKESK. The V segment lost 3 bases and the J segment 1 base; nucleotides outside the gene matches: 9. This CDR3 contains 17 residues. The CDR3 nucleotides are TGTGCCAGCAGCCAGATCCGGGACAGGGGAATTTCCTACGAGCAGTACTTC. This translates into CASSQIRDRGISYEQYF.

This clonotype showed up many times. The genes are TRBV10-3 and TRBJ2-3, with D possibly being TRBD1 or TRBD2 (7 bases each). The V end was cut by 2 bases, the J end by 6 bases, with 12 bases between. CDR1 and CDR2 from the germline V gene are ENHRY and SYGVKD. The CDR3 runs to 14 residues. CDR3 DNA: TGTGCCATCAGTGAGACAGGGGAGGGGGATACGCAGTATTTT. This encodes CAISETGEGDTQYF.